This paragraph reports one T cell receptor (beta chain). Its antigen remains unknown. The junction shows a germline mismatch at one end, possibly a read error. With a J-beta primer mix and a sample-barcoded 5' primer, a second PCR ran about 7 to 12 cycles. TCRdb reanalysed the 5' RACE reads using MiXCR and keeps one entry per CDR3 protein. Of about 970,000 distinct CDR3 sequences listed, 51% were seen once; the top ten hold roughly a fifth. Researchers collected around 10 milliliters of peripheral blood from every single donor. The sample is drawn from a study of blood T cells in healthy people across ages. Study-wide findings and caveats: Whereas aged donors had fewer naive CD4+ cells, long-lived donors had more of them and higher diversity.

This TCR derives from a woman aged 60-75 years in good health. Input material: blood.

CDR3 residues: CAAGSPLHF. DNA for the CDR3: TGCGCCGCGGGATCACCCCTCCACTTT. The V and J genes are TRBV7-9 and TRBJ1-6; D remains ambiguous. The CDR3 has 9 residues. Germline loops: CDR1 SEHNR, CDR2 FQNEAQ (reference sequence).